Here is one T cell receptor beta chain with its context. The antigen is unknown. This entry is derived from a study of shared clonotypes between healthy human individuals. The CDR3 consists of 16 residues. CDR1 is MGHRA, CDR2 YSYEKL, per germline. V was clipped by 1 base and J by 5 bases, with 15 bases between them. The study, taken as a whole, reports: Sharing across four donors was highest in naive CD4 (around 5%) and lowest in memory CD8 (0.4%).

Nashville, Tennessee was home to all donors, each a Caucasian adult. Sorted-subset replicate PCR reactions were performed with approximately 180 ng DNA, corresponding to 30,000 or so T cell genomes. Original data processing: Quality scores were absent from the junction-only immunoSEQ sequences, so filtering differed. The assay was immunoSEQ multiplex PCR, and TCRdb's table has in-frame clones only and misses some. That table is the source of V, J and clone size, and D and trimming were worked out from the DNA. Of millions of clones listed, around nine tenths are singletons. The receptor was derived from a man in his late teens or twenties in good health. The chain recombines TRBV4-1 with TRBJ1-5; no definite D call. Sequenced material: naive CD4+ T cells sorted from blood. The subset here: CD45RA+ positively selected. This CDR3 reads CASSQVSGLRDQPQHF. CDR3 DNA: TGCGCCAGCAGCCAAGTTTCTGGACTGAGGGATCAGCCCCAGCATTTT.